This T cell receptor beta chain was documented in a study of blood T cell repertoires in COVID-19. Profiling relied on immunoSEQ multiplex PCR, and the TCRdb table lists in-frame clones only, not all of them. The sample consists of approximately 230,000 clones, about 87% of them appearing once. The germline V gene has CDR1 LNHDA and CDR2 SQIVND (reference sequence). This CDR3 is built from 13 residues. V lost 4 bases, J lost 5 bases, and 3 bases stayed unmatched. The sample taken for sequencing was peripheral blood. This sequence was found in a woman aged 30 to 39 with COVID-19, enrolled during active disease. The genes are TRBV19 and TRBJ1-1; 8 positions match TRBD1. For the CDR3, the DNA is TGTGCCAGTAGTAATGACAGGGGTACTGAAGCTTTCTTT. Its protein is CASSNDRGTEAFF.